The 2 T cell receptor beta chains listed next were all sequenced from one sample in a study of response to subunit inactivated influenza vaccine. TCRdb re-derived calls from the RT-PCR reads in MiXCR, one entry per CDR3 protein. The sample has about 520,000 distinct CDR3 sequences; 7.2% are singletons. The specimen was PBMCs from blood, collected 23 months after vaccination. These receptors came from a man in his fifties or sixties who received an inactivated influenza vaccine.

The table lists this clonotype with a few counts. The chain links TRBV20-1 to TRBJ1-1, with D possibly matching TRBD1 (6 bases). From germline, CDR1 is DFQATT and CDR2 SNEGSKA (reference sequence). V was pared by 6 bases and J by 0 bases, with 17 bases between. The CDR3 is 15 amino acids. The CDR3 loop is CSAKPGDWMNTEAFF. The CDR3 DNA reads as TGCAGTGCCAAACCAGGGGATTGGATGAACACTGAAGCTTTCTTT.

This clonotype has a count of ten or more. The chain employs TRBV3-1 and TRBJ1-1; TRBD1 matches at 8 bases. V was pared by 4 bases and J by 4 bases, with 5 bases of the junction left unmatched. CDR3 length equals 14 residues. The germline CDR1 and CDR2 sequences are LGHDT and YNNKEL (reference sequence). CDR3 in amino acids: CASSPRDRTTEAFF. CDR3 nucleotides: TGTGCCAGCAGCCCTAGGGACAGGACCACTGAAGCTTTCTTT.